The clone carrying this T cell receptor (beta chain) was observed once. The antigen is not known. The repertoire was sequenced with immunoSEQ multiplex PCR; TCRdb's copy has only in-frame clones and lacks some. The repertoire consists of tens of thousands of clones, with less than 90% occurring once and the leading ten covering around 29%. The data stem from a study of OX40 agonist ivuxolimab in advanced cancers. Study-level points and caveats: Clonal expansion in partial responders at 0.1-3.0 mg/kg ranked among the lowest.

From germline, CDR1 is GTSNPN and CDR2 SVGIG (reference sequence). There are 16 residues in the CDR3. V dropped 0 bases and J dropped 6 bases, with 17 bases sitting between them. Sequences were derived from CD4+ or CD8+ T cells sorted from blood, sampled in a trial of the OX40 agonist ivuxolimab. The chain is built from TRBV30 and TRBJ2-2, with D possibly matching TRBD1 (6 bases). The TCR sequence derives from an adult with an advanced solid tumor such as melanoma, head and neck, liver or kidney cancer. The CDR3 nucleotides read TGTGCCTGGAGTGTACTAAGGGGGAAAGAAGCCGGGGAGCTGTTTTTT. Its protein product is CAWSVLRGKEAGELFF.